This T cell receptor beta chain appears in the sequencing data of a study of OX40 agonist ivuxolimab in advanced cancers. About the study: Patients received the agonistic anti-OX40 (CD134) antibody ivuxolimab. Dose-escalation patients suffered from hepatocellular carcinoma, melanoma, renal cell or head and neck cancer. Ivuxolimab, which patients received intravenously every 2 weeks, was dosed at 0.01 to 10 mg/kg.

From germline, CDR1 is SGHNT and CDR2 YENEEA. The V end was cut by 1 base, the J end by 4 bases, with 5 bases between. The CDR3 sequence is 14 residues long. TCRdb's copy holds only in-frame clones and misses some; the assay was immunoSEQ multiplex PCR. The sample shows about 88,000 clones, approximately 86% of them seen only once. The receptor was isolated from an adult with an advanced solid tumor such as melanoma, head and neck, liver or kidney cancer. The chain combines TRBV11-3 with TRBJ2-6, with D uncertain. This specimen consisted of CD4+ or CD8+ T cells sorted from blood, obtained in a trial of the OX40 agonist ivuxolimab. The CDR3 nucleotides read TGTGCCAGCAGCTTAGTTCGAGGGGCCAACGTCCTGACTTTC. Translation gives CASSLVRGANVLTF.